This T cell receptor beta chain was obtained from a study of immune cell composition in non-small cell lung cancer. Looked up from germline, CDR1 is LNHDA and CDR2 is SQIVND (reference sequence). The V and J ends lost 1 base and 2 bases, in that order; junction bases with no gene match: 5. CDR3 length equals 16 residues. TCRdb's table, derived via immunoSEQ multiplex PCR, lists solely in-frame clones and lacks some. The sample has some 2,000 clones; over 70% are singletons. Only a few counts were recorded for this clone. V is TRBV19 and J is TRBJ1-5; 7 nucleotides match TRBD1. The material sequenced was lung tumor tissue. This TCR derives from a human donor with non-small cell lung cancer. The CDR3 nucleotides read TGTGCCAGTAGTATAGTAGGGGGCCCGGGCAATCAGCCCCAGCATTTT. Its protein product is CASSIVGGPGNQPQHF.